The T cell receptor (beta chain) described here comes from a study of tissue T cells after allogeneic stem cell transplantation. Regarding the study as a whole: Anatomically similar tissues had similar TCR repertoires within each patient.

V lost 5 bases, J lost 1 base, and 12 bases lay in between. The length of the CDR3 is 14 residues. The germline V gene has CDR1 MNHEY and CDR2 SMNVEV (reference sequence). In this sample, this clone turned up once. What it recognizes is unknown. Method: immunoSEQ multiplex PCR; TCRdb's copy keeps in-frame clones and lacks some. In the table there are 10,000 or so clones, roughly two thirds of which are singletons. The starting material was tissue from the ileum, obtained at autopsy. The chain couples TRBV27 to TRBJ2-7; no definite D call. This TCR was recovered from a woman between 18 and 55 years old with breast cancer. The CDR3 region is CASSQVGISYEQYF. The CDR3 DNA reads TGTGCCAGCAGTCAGGTGGGGATTTCCTACGAGCAGTACTTC.